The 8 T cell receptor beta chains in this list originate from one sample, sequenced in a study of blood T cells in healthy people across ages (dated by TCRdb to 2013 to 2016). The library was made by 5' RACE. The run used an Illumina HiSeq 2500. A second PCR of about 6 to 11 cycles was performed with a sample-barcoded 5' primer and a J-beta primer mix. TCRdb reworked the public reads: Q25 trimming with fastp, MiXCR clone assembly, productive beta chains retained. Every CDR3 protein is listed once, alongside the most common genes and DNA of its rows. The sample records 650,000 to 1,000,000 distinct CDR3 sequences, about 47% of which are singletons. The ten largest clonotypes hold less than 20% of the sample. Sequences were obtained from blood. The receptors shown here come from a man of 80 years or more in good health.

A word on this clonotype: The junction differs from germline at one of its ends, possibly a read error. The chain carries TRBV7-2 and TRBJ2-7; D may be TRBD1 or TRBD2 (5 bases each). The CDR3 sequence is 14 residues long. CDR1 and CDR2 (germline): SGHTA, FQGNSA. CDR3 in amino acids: CASSFGDPSNEQYF. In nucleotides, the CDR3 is TGTGCCAGCAGTTTTGGGGACCCCTCCAACGAGCAGTACTTC.

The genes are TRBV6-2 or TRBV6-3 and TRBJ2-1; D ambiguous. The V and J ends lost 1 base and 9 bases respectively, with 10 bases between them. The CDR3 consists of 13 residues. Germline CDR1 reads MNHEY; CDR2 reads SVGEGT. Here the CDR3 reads CASSYFVDTEQFF. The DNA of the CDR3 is TGTGCCAGCAGTTACTTCGTAGACACTGAGCAGTTCTTC.

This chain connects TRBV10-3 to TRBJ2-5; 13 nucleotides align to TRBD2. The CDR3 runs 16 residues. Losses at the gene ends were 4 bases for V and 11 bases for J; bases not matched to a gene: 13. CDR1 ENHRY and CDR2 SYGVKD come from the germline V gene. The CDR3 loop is CAISALLAGGINEQYF. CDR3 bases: TGTGCCATCAGTGCACTACTAGCGGGAGGGATCAATGAGCAGTACTTC.

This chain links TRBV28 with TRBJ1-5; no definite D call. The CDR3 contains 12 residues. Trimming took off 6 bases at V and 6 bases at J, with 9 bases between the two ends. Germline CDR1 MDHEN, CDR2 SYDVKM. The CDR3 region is CASSQSRQPQHF. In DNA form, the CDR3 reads TGTGCCAGCAGCCAGAGTCGTCAGCCCCAGCATTTT.

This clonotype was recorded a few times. In DNA, the CDR3 is TGTGCCAGCAGCTCCGGACTAGCGGGAACTTATGAGCAGTTCTTC. It specifies CASSSGLAGTYEQFF. This sequence joins TRBV11-2 and TRBJ2-1; 12 bases match TRBD2. The CDR3 is made up of 15 amino acids. J lost 8 bases, V lost 4 bases, and 6 bases had no gene match. The V gene's germline CDR1 is SGHAT and CDR2 FQNNGV. The whole variable domain, remainder taken from reference TRBV11-2 and TRBJ2-1, is EAGVAQSPRYKIIEKRQSVAFWCNPISGHATLYWYQQILGQGPKLLIQFQNNGVVDDSQLPKDRFSAERLKGVDSTLKIQPAKLEDSAVYLCASSSGLAGTYEQFFGPGTRLTVL.

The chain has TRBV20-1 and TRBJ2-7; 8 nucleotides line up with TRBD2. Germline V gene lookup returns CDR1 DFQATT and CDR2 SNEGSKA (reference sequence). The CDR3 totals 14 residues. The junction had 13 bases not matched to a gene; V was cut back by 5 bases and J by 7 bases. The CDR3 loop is CSAFSGIGFNEQYF. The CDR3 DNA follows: TGCAGTGCTTTTAGCGGGATCGGGTTCAATGAGCAGTACTTC.

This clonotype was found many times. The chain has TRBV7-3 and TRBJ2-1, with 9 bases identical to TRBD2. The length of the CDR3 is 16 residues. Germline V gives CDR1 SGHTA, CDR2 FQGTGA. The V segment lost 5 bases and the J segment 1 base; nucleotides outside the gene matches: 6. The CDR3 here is CASSLGLALSYNEQFF. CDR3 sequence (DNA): TGTGCCAGCAGCCTCGGACTAGCGCTATCCTACAATGAGCAGTTCTTC.

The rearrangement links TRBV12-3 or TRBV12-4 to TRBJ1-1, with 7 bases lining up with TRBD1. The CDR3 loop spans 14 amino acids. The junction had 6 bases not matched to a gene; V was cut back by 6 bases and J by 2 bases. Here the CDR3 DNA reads TGTGCCAGCAGCCGGACAGGATCAAACACTGAAGCTTTCTTT. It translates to CASSRTGSNTEAFF.